This entry lists 17 T cell receptor beta chains sequenced from one sample in a study of shared clonotypes between healthy human individuals. The repertoire was sequenced with immunoSEQ multiplex PCR; TCRdb's copy has only in-frame clones and lacks some. The repertoire holds millions of clones, 80% to 95% seen once, with 0.39% in the top ten. The specimen was naive CD4+ T cells from PBMCs. Sample subset: CD45RA+ positively selected. Receptors were obtained from a man aged 18 to 35 in good health. Some clones in this sample may be carry-over from other donors' samples.

The chain is built from TRBV6-1 and TRBJ1-1, with 7 bases lining up with TRBD1. Germline lookup yields CDR1 MNHNS and CDR2 SASEGT. The V gene end was trimmed by 4 bases and the J gene end by 1 base; junction bases not matched to a gene: 6. The CDR3 is made up of 15 amino acids. DNA of the CDR3: TGTGCCAGCAGTGCAACAGGGGTACCGAACACTGAAGCTTTCTTT. It codes for CASSATGVPNTEAFF.

A note on this clone: Other DNA variants within this sample encode the same CDR3. The chain combines TRBV5-1 with TRBJ1-2; 7 bases line up with TRBD1. Germline assignment: CDR1 SGHRS and CDR2 YFSETQ. CDR3 length: 13 amino acids. V lost 2 bases to trimming and J lost 3 bases; unmatched junction nucleotides: 1. In DNA, the CDR3 is TGCGCCAGCAGCTTAGGACAGGACTATGGCTACACCTTC. This gives the protein CASSLGQDYGYTF.

The CDR3 reads CASSSSSGSDYEQYF. As DNA, the CDR3 is TGCGCCAGCAGCTCGTCGAGCGGGAGTGATTACGAGCAGTACTTC. The V call is TRBV5-1, the J call TRBJ2-7, with 8 nucleotides matching TRBD2. CDR3 length: 15 amino acids. The V gene's germline CDR1 is SGHRS and CDR2 YFSETQ. After removal of 3 bases from V and 4 bases from J, the junction contained 9 bases not matched to a gene.

This clone was observed a single time. This chain connects TRBV30 to TRBJ2-7; 7 positions agree with TRBD2. In germline, CDR1 is GTSNPN, CDR2 SVGIG (reference sequence). This CDR3 has 17 residues. Losses at the gene ends were 2 bases for V and 3 bases for J; bases not matched to a gene: 16. The CDR3 spells CAWSTLAEPRGFYEQYF. Here the CDR3 DNA reads TGTGCCTGGAGTACCCTAGCGGAGCCGAGGGGTTTCTACGAGCAGTACTTC.

V is TRBV30 and J is TRBJ2-5; either TRBD1 or TRBD2 may fit D (5 bases each). The CDR3 contains 14 residues. With 0 bases removed from V and 3 bases from J, the gap between germline ends came to 11 bases. The V gene's germline CDR1 is GTSNPN and CDR2 SVGIG (reference sequence). The CDR3 sequence is CAWSVLGEEETQYF. The CDR3, as DNA: TGTGCCTGGAGTGTCCTGGGGGAAGAAGAGACCCAGTACTTC.

The chain uses TRBV21-1 and TRBJ2-5; no DNA check was done on the table's D call, TRBD1. TRBV21-1 is listed as a pseudogene. The CDR3 loop spans 15 amino acids. The CDR3 DNA follows: TGTGCCAGCAGCCGCAGGGCAGGGGCATGGGAGACCCAGTACTTC. Translation gives CASSRRAGAWETQYF.

V and J are TRBV19 and TRBJ2-5; possibly TRBD1 for D (6 bases). Germline loops: CDR1 LNHDA, CDR2 SQIVND (reference sequence). This CDR3 comprises 14 residues. Trimming took off 3 bases at V and 2 bases at J, with 10 bases between the two ends. The CDR3 DNA reads as TGTGCCAGTAGTATTCTGGACAGACAAGAGACCCAGTACTTC. It specifies CASSILDRQETQYF.

J is TRBJ1-2 and V is TRBV25-1; the match to TRBD1 covers 8 bases. The trim removed 2 bases at V and 8 bases at J, leaving 7 bases unmatched. The CDR3 covers 14 residues. The germline V gene has CDR1 MGHDK and CDR2 SYGVNS. CDR3 sequence (DNA): TGTGCCAGCAGTGAAGCGAACAGGGGGAAAGGCTACACCTTC. Protein product: CASSEANRGKGYTF.

This chain joins TRBV27 and TRBJ2-7, with D uncertain. The CDR3 totals 15 residues. V dropped 5 bases and J dropped 2 bases, with 16 bases sitting between them. Germline assignment: CDR1 MNHEY and CDR2 SMNVEV (reference sequence). The CDR3 DNA reads as TGTGCCAGCAGTCCATCACGGGCTACACCCTACGAGCAGTACTTC. Its protein product is CASSPSRATPYEQYF.

The V call is TRBV28, the J call TRBJ2-7, with D perhaps TRBD1 (5 bases). Trimming left V 6 bases short and J 2 bases short, with 14 bases between. CDR1 and CDR2 (germline): MDHEN, SYDVKM. The length of the CDR3 is 14 residues. The CDR3 reads CASSLGQPAYEQYF. The CDR3 DNA is TGTGCCAGCAGCCTAGGACAACCCGCCTACGAGCAGTACTTC.

In its sample, this clone was seen a few times. At the DNA level, this CDR3 is encoded by other sequences in the same sample as well. The rearrangement links TRBV18 to TRBJ1-2, with D possibly being TRBD1 (5 bases). CDR1 and CDR2 (germline): KGHSH, LQKENI. V lost 5 bases, J lost 2 bases, and 6 bases lay in between. The CDR3 covers 12 residues. The CDR3 spells CASSSGNYGYTF. In DNA form, the CDR3 reads TGTGCCAGCTCATCAGGGAACTATGGCTACACCTTC.

The chain carries TRBV7-8 and TRBJ1-3; D remains ambiguous. Deletions cut 6 bases from V and 4 bases from J, with 19 bases between. CDR1 and CDR2 (germline): SGHVS, FQNEAQ. The CDR3 extends over 16 amino acids. The CDR3 DNA sequence: TGTGCCAGCAGGTCTCCAGGCCTGGCGAACGGAAACACCATATATTTT. It translates to CASRSPGLANGNTIYF.

This clone appeared once. The chain combines TRBV28 with TRBJ1-2; D is possibly TRBD1 (5 bases). The V and J ends lost 5 bases and 7 bases respectively, with 17 bases between them. There are 14 residues in the CDR3. The germline V gene encodes CDR1 MDHEN and CDR2 SYDVKM. CDR3: CASSRDGANVGYTF. DNA of the CDR3: TGTGCCAGCAGTCGGGACGGGGCTAATGTTGGCTACACCTTC.

The rearrangement uses TRBV14 and TRBJ2-7; TRBD2 matches at 13 bases. CDR3 size: 14 residues. Germline assignment: CDR1 SGHDN and CDR2 FVKESK. Trimming cost V 2 bases and J 8 bases; bases outside gene matches: 3. Here the CDR3 DNA reads TGTGCCAGCAGCCAACCGGGACTAGCGGGGAAGCAGTACTTC. This gives the protein CASSQPGLAGKQYF.

The chain uses TRBV7-2 and TRBJ2-2; D ambiguous. The CDR3 consists of 15 residues. CDR1 SGHTA and CDR2 FQGNSA come from the germline V gene. Trimming removed 5 bases from V and 13 bases from J, with 23 bases in between. The CDR3 sequence: CASSQRVPLTDGLFF. The DNA of the CDR3 is TGTGCCAGCAGCCAAAGGGTCCCCTTAACCGACGGGCTGTTTTTT.

The rearrangement uses TRBV5-4 and TRBJ1-3, with D possibly being TRBD1 (6 bases). The V gene lost 4 bases and the J gene lost 4 bases, with 24 bases spanning the gap. This CDR3 has 18 amino acids. Germline CDR1 reads SGHNT; CDR2 reads YYREEE (reference sequence). The CDR3 loop reads CASSPDRGGARLGNTIYF. The CDR3 bases are TGTGCCAGCAGCCCAGATAGGGGGGGGGCAAGGCTCGGAAACACCATATATTTT.

The gene calls are TRBV14 and TRBJ2-7, with 11 positions matching TRBD1. Looked up from germline, CDR1 is SGHDN and CDR2 is FVKESK. The V segment lost 2 bases and the J segment 1 base; nucleotides outside the gene matches: 4. The CDR3 contains 16 residues. Here the CDR3 DNA reads TGTGCCAGCAGCCAACCGGGACAGGGGGGATCCTACGAGCAGTACTTC. Its translation is CASSQPGQGGSYEQYF.